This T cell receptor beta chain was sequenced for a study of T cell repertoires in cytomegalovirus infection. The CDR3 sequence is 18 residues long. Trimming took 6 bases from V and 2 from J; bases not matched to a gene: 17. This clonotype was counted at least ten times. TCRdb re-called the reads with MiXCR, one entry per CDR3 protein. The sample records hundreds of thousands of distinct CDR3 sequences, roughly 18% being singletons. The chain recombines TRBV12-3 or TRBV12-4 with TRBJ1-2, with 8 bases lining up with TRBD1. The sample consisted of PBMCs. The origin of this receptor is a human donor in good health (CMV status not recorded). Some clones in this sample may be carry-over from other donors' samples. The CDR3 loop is CASRTQGASIRENYGYTF. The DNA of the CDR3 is TGTGCCAGCAGAACCCAGGGGGCCTCAATCAGGGAAAACTATGGCTACACCTTC.